The clone carrying this T cell receptor (beta chain) has only one observation. Its specificity is unknown. Expansion of antigen-specific CD4+ T cells with viral peptide pools was carried out by the ViraFEST assay before sequencing. The authors isolated CD4+ T cells after around nine days of culture. Prior SARS-CoV-2 infection was absent in the vaccine recipients, as shown by negative nucleocapsid antibodies. Clones were sequenced by immunoSEQ multiplex PCR, and TCRdb holds only the in-frame ones, with some missing. The repertoire holds about 41,000 clones, with around 77% as singletons. The record originates from a study of vaccination effects on CD4 cells after COVID-19. Deletions cut 2 bases from V and 1 base from J, with 10 bases between. Per the germline V gene, CDR1 is KGHSH and CDR2 is LQKENI. This CDR3 spans 15 amino acids.

The V and J genes are TRBV18 and TRBJ2-3; D is unresolved. The material was CD4+ T cells from PBMCs cultured with HCoV-NL63 spike peptides, obtained before COVID-19 vaccination. The clonotype comes from a human donor who received a COVID-19 vaccine. The CDR3 DNA follows: TGTGCCAGCTCACCAATTCAATATGGCACAGATACGCAGTATTTT. Translating it yields CASSPIQYGTDTQYF.